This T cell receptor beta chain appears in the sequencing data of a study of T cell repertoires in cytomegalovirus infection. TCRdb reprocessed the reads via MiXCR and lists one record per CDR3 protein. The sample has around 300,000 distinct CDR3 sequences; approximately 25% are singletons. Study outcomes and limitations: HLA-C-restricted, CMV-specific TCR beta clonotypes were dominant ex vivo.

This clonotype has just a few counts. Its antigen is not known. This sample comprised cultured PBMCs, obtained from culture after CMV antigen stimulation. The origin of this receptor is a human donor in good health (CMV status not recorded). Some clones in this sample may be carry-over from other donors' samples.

The CDR3 DNA sequence: TGCGCCAGCAGCCAACACGAGGGCAACCCCTACGAGCAGTACTTC. The encoded protein is CASSQHEGNPYEQYF. The rearrangement uses TRBV4-1 and TRBJ2-7; D may be TRBD2 (5 bases). In germline, CDR1 is MGHRA, CDR2 YSYEKL. The CDR3 loop spans 15 amino acids. V was clipped by 2 bases and J by 2 bases, with 13 bases between them.